This T cell receptor (beta chain) was captured in a study of T cells in Graves' hyperthyroidism and ophthalmopathy. Graves' hyperthyroidism is called stable when ophthalmopathy does not progress within 18 months. The PBMCs studied were ones that came from about 9.9 ml fresh peripheral blood. Study-wide findings and caveats: Most thyroid clonotypes expanded above 0.001 appeared in blood too. Separation of ophthalmopathy from stable hyperthyroidism was achieved by a 13 V-J model.

The TCR beta CDR3 regions underwent amplification using RNA transcripts as the source. The HTBI primer set drove a first-round RT-PCR of the TCR CDR3. TCRdb passed the multiplex PCR reads through MiXCR, listing each CDR3 protein once. The sample contains roughly 740,000 distinct CDR3 sequences, around 15% of which appear only once. There are 21 residues in the CDR3. From germline, CDR1 is MDHEN and CDR2 SYDVKM. The V and J ends lost 3 bases and 1 base, in that order; junction bases with no gene match: 22. This clonotype came up many times. Antigen unknown. The sample consisted of blood. V usage is TRBV28 and J usage is TRBJ2-3, with 7 bases fitting TRBD2. This clonotype was sampled from a young man with Graves' hyperthyroidism. The CDR3 protein is CASSFPDGEWREPLRTDTQYF. CDR3 DNA: TGTGCCAGCAGTTTCCCGGACGGAGAGTGGCGGGAGCCATTGCGCACAGATACGCAGTATTTT.